This is a list of T cell receptor beta chains from one sample in a study of shared clonotypes between healthy human individuals. The protocol was immunoSEQ multiplex PCR, while the TCRdb copy is restricted to in-frame clones and leaves out a portion. The data show over 400,000 clones, roughly 80% seen once. What was sequenced was PBMCs. The source of these receptors is a woman in her 40s in good health. Some clones in this sample may be carry-over from other donors' samples. The CDR3 runs from the conserved cysteine through the conserved F or W. D genes are given only for firm matches. Size is omitted from some rows. Given values are once, few, many or a class for expanded clones.

cdr3_nt | cdr3_aa | j_call | v_call | d_call | clone_size
TGTGCCTGGAGTGCCTCCTCGAATACGCAGTATTTT | CAWSASSNTQYF | TRBJ2-3 | TRBV30 | . | .
TGCGCCAGCACCCCTGAGGCTCTCGCCGGTGAGCTGTTTTTT | CASTPEALAGELFF | TRBJ2-2 | TRBV11-2 | . | .
TGTGCCAGCAGCCCCAGGACTAGCGGGGTAGAGACCCAGTACTTC | CASSPRTSGVETQYF | TRBJ2-5 | TRBV11-3 | TRBD2 | .
TGTGCCAGCGGGTCTGGCACAGATACGCAGTATTTT | CASGSGTDTQYF | TRBJ2-3 | TRBV2 | . | .
TGTGCCAGCTCCGCGGGGACACATTCTTGGGAGACCCAGTACTTC | CASSAGTHSWETQYF | TRBJ2-5 | TRBV25-1 | . | once
TGTGCCTGGAGTGTACTCAGAGGCGATGAAAAACTGTTTTTT | CAWSVLRGDEKLFF | TRBJ1-4 | TRBV30 | . | .
TGTGCCAGCAGCTTAAATGGGTTACAAGAGACCCAGTACTTC | CASSLNGLQETQYF | TRBJ2-5 | TRBV11-3 | . | .
TGCGCCAGCAGCCAAGTGCAGGGCCTAGGGACCGGCAATGAGCAGTTCTTC | CASSQVQGLGTGNEQFF | TRBJ2-1 | TRBV4-1 | . | .
TGTGCCAGCACGGGACAGGGGATGGGCGAGCAGTACTTC | CASTGQGMGEQYF | TRBJ2-7 | TRBV19 | TRBD1 | .
TGCGCCAGCAGCTCACCGGGGACAGGGGGAACAGATACGCAGTATTTT | CASSSPGTGGTDTQYF | TRBJ2-3 | TRBV5-1 | TRBD1 | .
TGTGCCTCCCTCGGGGCACATACAATGGGGGAGACCCAGTACTTC | CASLGAHTMGETQYF | TRBJ2-5 | TRBV6-1 | . | few
TGTGCCAGCAGCCCCATGACAGGGGGCAGGGGCTACACCTTC | CASSPMTGGRGYTF | TRBJ1-2 | TRBV5-6 | TRBD1 | .
TGTGCCAGCAGCTTATCCCATTTACAGGATTTGGCTTTCTTT | CASSLSHLQDLAFF | TRBJ1-1 | TRBV11-2 | . | .
TGTGCCAGCAGCTTGGGACAGGGGAATGAGCAGTTCTTC | CASSLGQGNEQFF | TRBJ2-1 | TRBV11-2 | TRBD1 | .
TGTGCCAGCAGTGAACGGACAACCTACGAGCAGTACTTC | CASSERTTYEQYF | TRBJ2-7 | TRBV2 | . | few
TGTGCCAGCAGTTTAAGGACTAGCGTTAGGAGCTCCTACGAGCAGTACTTC | CASSLRTSVRSSYEQYF | TRBJ2-7 | TRBV28 | TRBD2 | .
TGTGCCAGCAGTGCGGAGGGTAGCACTGAAGCTTTCTTT | CASSAEGSTEAFF | TRBJ1-1 | TRBV2 | . | once
TGTGCCAGTACAGGACAGCAGCCCCCCTACGAGCAGTACTTC | CASTGQQPPYEQYF | TRBJ2-7 | TRBV2 | . | .